Below are 18 T cell receptor beta chains sequenced from a single sample in a study of T-cell memory formation after mild COVID-19. TCRdb reprocessed the 5' RACE reads via MiXCR and lists one record per CDR3 protein. The sample contains roughly 580,000 distinct CDR3 sequences, roughly 18% of which appear only once. Sequencing was performed on PBMCs or a T cell subset sorted from them (not recorded which). These receptors all stem from an adult woman who had mild COVID-19 (a few samples of this study predate the infection). Cell type and time point are not known.

This clonotype was picked up a small number of times. The rearrangement uses TRBV29-1 and TRBJ1-3; D uncertain. Germline V lookup: CDR1 SQVTM, CDR2 ANQGSEA. Trimming removed 5 bases at V and 0 bases at J, with 5 bases between. The CDR3 is 12 residues long. The CDR3 DNA sequence: TGCAGCGTTCGAGGCTCTGGAAACACCATATATTTT. This gives the protein CSVRGSGNTIYF. The whole variable domain, remainder taken from reference TRBV29-1 and TRBJ1-3, is SAVISQKPSRDICQRGTSLTIQCQVDSQVTMMFWYRQQPGQSLTLIATANQGSEATYESGFVIDKFPISRPNLTFSTLTVSNMSPEDSSIYLCSVRGSGNTIYFGEGSWLTVV.

This clonotype showed up just a few times. The chain has TRBV20-1 and TRBJ2-1; tentatively, D is TRBD1 or TRBD2 (6 bases each). The germline gives CDR1 DFQATT, CDR2 SNEGSKA (reference sequence). V was shortened by 3 bases and J by 9 bases, with 18 bases between the two germline ends. This CDR3 is 14 amino acids long. This CDR3 is CSARHTGARSEQFF. CDR3 bases: TGCAGTGCTAGGCATACGGGGGCGCGGAGTGAGCAGTTCTTC.

The J gene is TRBJ2-3, the V gene TRBV18; D call uncertain. The CDR3 runs 16 residues. V dropped 3 bases and J dropped 0 bases, with 13 bases sitting between them. The germline V gene has CDR1 KGHSH and CDR2 LQKENI. The chain's CDR3 is CASSPVGRVSTDTQYF. CDR3 nucleotides: TGTGCCAGCTCACCGGTGGGCAGAGTGAGCACAGATACGCAGTATTTT.

This clonotype is a singleton in its sample. CDR3 loop: CASSALGSGPDTQYF. The CDR3 nucleotides are TGTGCCAGCAGCGCATTAGGGTCGGGGCCAGATACGCAGTATTTT. The chain couples TRBV4-2 to TRBJ2-3; D is possibly TRBD1 or TRBD2 (5 bases each). The V end lost 5 bases, the J end lost 4 bases, and 16 bases lay between the germline ends. The CDR3 extends over 15 amino acids. Germline CDR1 and CDR2: LGHNA and YNFKEQ.

The chain is built from TRBV2 and TRBJ2-1, with a tentative D call TRBD2 (6 bases). Germline lookup yields CDR1 SNHLY and CDR2 FYNNEI. CDR3 size: 13 residues. V was trimmed by 10 bases and J by 0 bases, leaving 10 bases between them. The CDR3 DNA follows: TGTGCCACCGCGGGGAGCTCCTACAATGAGCAGTTCTTC. Protein sequence: CATAGSSYNEQFF.

The chain employs TRBV20-1 and TRBJ2-1; D is tentatively TRBD1 or TRBD2 (5 bases each). The CDR3 has 13 residues. The germline V gene encodes CDR1 DFQATT and CDR2 SNEGSKA (reference sequence). V shed 3 bases and J shed 6 bases, with 12 bases lying between them. The CDR3 region has the DNA TGCAGTGCTAGGTGGGGGAGTCCCAATGAGCAGTTCTTC. Amino acids: CSARWGSPNEQFF.

This clonotype was seen more than once but under ten times. V is TRBV27 and J is TRBJ2-7; maybe TRBD2 (5 bases). Trimming shortened V by 4 bases and J by 0 bases, and 10 bases separated the two germline ends. In germline, CDR1 is MNHEY, CDR2 SMNVEV (reference sequence). This CDR3 is 14 amino acids long. The CDR3: CASSYAGDSYEQYF. CDR3 DNA sequence: TGTGCCAGCAGTTACGCGGGCGACTCCTACGAGCAGTACTTC.

The chain employs TRBV5-6 and TRBJ2-1, with 7 bases identical to TRBD1. The CDR3 has 16 residues. Per the germline V gene, CDR1 is SGHDT and CDR2 is YYEEEE. V was pared by 4 bases and J by 2 bases, with 9 bases of the junction left unmatched. The DNA for the CDR3 is TGTGCCAGCAGCAGCAGACAGGGTGGAACCTACAATGAGCAGTTCTTC. It specifies CASSSRQGGTYNEQFF.

The CDR3 DNA reads as TGTGCCAGCAGCATTGGACAGGGGCAGCCCCAGCATTTT. It translates to CASSIGQGQPQHF. The chain combines TRBV7-8 with TRBJ1-5; 9 bases fit TRBD1. This CDR3 has 13 residues. V shed 5 bases, J shed 7 bases, and the junction held 3 bases outside the gene matches. Germline-derived CDR1 and CDR2 are SGHVS and FQNEAQ.

This chain uses TRBV3-1 with TRBJ2-2; D uncertain. Germline loops: CDR1 LGHDT, CDR2 YNNKEL (reference sequence). There are 15 residues in the CDR3. Trimming left V 4 bases short and J 3 bases short, with 12 bases between. The chain's CDR3 is CASSLLSTHTGELFF. In DNA form, the CDR3 reads TGTGCCAGCAGCCTACTCAGCACCCACACCGGGGAGCTGTTTTTT.

This clonotype turned up a few times. The V and J genes are TRBV5-1 and TRBJ1-2; D gene ambiguous. The CDR3 extends over 13 amino acids. The V end lost 0 bases, the J end lost 8 bases, and 11 bases lay between the germline ends. CDR1 and CDR2 from the germline V gene are SGHRS and YFSETQ. The CDR3: CASSLVGPGGYTF. CDR3 bases: TGCGCCAGCAGCTTGGTTGGCCCGGGAGGCTACACCTTC.

The sample holds many counts of this clonotype. The rearrangement uses TRBV7-6 and TRBJ2-3, with D possibly being TRBD2 (5 bases). The germline V and J ends were trimmed by 2 bases and 0 bases, with 15 bases remaining between them. The CDR3 loop spans 17 amino acids. Germline V CDR1 and CDR2: SGHVS, FNYEAQ. Here the CDR3 DNA reads TGTGCCAGCAGCTTACTGGTAGCGACTTCAAGCACAGATACGCAGTATTTT. This sequence encodes CASSLLVATSSTDTQYF.

Only a few counts were recorded for this clonotype. The chain carries TRBV7-9 and TRBJ2-1, with TRBD2 identical over 13 bases. The V and J ends lost 8 bases and 1 base, in that order; junction bases with no gene match: 8. This CDR3 contains 17 residues. The V gene's germline CDR1 is SEHNR and CDR2 FQNEAQ (reference sequence). Here the CDR3 reads CASAGTSGTLSYNEQFF. The DNA of the CDR3 is TGTGCCAGCGCCGGGACTAGCGGGACTCTATCCTACAATGAGCAGTTCTTC. The whole variable domain, remainder taken from reference TRBV7-9 and TRBJ2-1, is DTGVSQNPRHKITKRGQNVTFRCDPISEHNRLYWYRQTLGQGPEFLTYFQNEAQLEKSRLLSDRFSAERPKGSFSTLEIQRTEQGDSAMYLCASAGTSGTLSYNEQFFGPGTRLTVL.

This clonotype came up a few times. The chain couples TRBV19 to TRBJ2-5; D might be TRBD1 or TRBD2, each matching 6 bases. Trimming stripped 3 bases from V and 1 base from J, with 15 bases between. The CDR3 totals 16 residues. Germline CDR1 LNHDA, CDR2 SQIVND (reference sequence). The CDR3 spells CASSMGSRGAQETQYF. CDR3 coding DNA: TGTGCCAGTAGTATGGGTTCGAGGGGGGCCCAAGAGACCCAGTACTTC.

This sequence joins TRBV9 and TRBJ1-5; 7 bases are shared with TRBD1. CDR1 and CDR2 from the germline V gene are SGDLS and YYNGEE. The V and J ends lost 3 bases and 6 bases, in that order; junction bases with no gene match: 9. This CDR3 has 15 residues. CDR3 coding DNA: TGTGCCAGCAGCGCCGGACAGGAACCAGGTCAGCCCCAGCATTTT. Translating gives CASSAGQEPGQPQHF. The full variable domain, in which reference TRBV9 and TRBJ1-5 provide the parts outside the CDR3, is DSGVTQTPKHLITATGQRVTLRCSPRSGDLSVYWYQQSLDQGLQFLIQYYNGEERAKGNILERFSAQQFPDLHSELNLSSLELGDSALYFCASSAGQEPGQPQHFGDGTRLSIL.

The chain joins TRBV6-5 to TRBJ2-7; D remains ambiguous. V gave up 0 bases and J gave up 4 bases, with 13 bases separating them. This CDR3 region has 15 residues. CDR1 and CDR2 from the germline V gene are MNHEY and SVGAGI. The CDR3 sequence: CASSYSERMSYEQYF. The CDR3 coding sequence is TGTGCCAGCAGTTACTCAGAAAGGATGTCATACGAGCAGTACTTC.

This clonotype was picked up many times. The chain is built from TRBV6-4 and TRBJ2-1, with a weak D call TRBD2 (5 bases). Trimming removed 5 bases at V and 0 bases at J, with 14 bases between. CDR1 and CDR2 from the germline V gene are MRHNA and SNTAGT. CDR3 size: 16 residues. This chain's CDR3 is CASSNTRPSSYNEQFF. The CDR3 nucleotides are TGTGCCAGCAGTAATACTAGGCCAAGCTCCTACAATGAGCAGTTCTTC.

This rearrangement joins TRBV7-9 to TRBJ1-1, with D possibly matching TRBD1 (6 bases). This CDR3 has 13 amino acids. Germline CDR1 is SEHNR and CDR2 is FQNEAQ (reference sequence). Deletions cut 6 bases from V and 4 bases from J, with 12 bases between. This CDR3 reads CASRSGESTEAFF. The CDR3 coding sequence is TGTGCCAGCAGATCAGGGGAGAGCACTGAAGCTTTCTTT.